This TCR beta chain comes out of a study of blood T cell repertoires in COVID-19 (dated by TCRdb to about 2020). For the study in its entirety: Collaborator samples came from the United States, Italy and Spain and covered acute and convalescent phases of COVID-19. Subjects who had been exposed to COVID-19, were actively infected with it, or had recovered from it provided the deeply sampled blood TCRbeta repertoires that made up the dataset. Samples were obtained from the ongoing ImmuneRACE study (first 160 participants) and from roughly 1,300 subjects provided by 6 global collaborators. Where available, HLA class I and class II types were taken from metadata supplied by the sample provider and were not determined by assay-based typing. The repertoires were released in a freely available public database intended as a resource for research on the immune response to SARS-CoV-2. The material from the prospective study consisted of cDNA or gDNA derived from T cells, B-cell-depleted T cells, or PBMCs. Sample metadata almost always included a de-identified subject ID, COVID-19 status, age in years and sex. Broader findings and caveats from the paper: How much clinical and demographic metadata was included differed by source and by participant, and the metadata was provided uncurated.

Each collaborating institution followed its own protocols to collect whole blood in K2EDTA tubes. Collaborator samples were shipped for TCRbeta analysis as frozen whole blood, isolated PBMCs, or DNA extracted from either sample type. The CDR3 covers 15 residues, taking in both the cysteine and the phenylalanine. Only the CDR3 region is kept as DNA, spanning 45 bases read in frame from base 1. The germline V gene provides CDR1 MNHEY and CDR2 SVGAGI. V and J lose 4 bases and 6 bases, and a span of 19 bases separates them. TCRbeta CDR3 regions were amplified from genomic DNA using the immunoSEQ Assay, a bias-controlled multiplex PCR. The source study handled its data this way. The number of nucleated cells in each sample was estimated from the amplification of reference gene primers within the assay. Sequence reads were collapsed and filtered to measure the absolute abundance of every unique TCRbeta CDR3 rearrangement. For each sample, productive Simpson clonality was calculated as the square root of Simpson's diversity index across productive rearrangements. The clones in this table, taken by TCRdb from immuneACCESS, are in-frame only. Not every clone is retained; where verified, under half of the shortfall comes from an unresolved V gene, and the cause of the rest is unknown. For V, J and clone size, that table is used; D and trimming come from the DNA. For this sample there are 100,000 to 150,000 clones; approximately 89% appear just once. The ten largest clones represent around a tenth of the sample.

About this clone: Its antigen is currently not known. Base qualities are not recorded, but no much larger clone differs from it by a single base.

The sequence came from a man between 50 and 59 years old with acute or convalescent COVID-19. The rearranged segments are TRBV6-5 and TRBJ2-7; the D gene is possibly TRBD2, with 7 bases matching. Sequencing was performed on peripheral blood. The CDR3 corresponds to CASSSRGAVYSEQYF. The nucleotide sequence reads TGTGCCAGCAGTTCCCGGGGGGCGGTCTATAGCGAGCAGTACTTC.